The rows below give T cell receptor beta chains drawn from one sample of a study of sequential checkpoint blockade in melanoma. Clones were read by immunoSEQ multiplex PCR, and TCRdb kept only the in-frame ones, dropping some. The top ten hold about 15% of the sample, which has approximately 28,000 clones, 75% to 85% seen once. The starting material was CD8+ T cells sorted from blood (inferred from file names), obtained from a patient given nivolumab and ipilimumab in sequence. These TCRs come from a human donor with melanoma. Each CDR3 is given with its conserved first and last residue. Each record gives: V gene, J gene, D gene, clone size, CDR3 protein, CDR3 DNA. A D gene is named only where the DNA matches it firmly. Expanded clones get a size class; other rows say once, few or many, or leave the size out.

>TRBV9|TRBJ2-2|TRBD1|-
CASSASGTGLSGELFF
TGTGCCAGCAGCGCGTCCGGGACAGGGTTATCCGGGGAGCTGTTTTTT
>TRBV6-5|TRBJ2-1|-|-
CASLGRYNEQFF
TGTGCCAGCCTGGGCCGCTACAATGAGCAGTTCTTC
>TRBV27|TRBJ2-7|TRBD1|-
CASSPHPGGNEQYF
TGTGCCAGCAGTCCTCACCCAGGGGGCAACGAGCAGTACTTC
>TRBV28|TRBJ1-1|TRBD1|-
CASRQTTGVNTEAFF
TGTGCCAGCAGACAGACGACAGGGGTGAACACTGAAGCTTTCTTT
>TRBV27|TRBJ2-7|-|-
CASSLGQSYEQYF
TGTGCCAGCAGTTTAGGCCAATCCTACGAGCAGTACTTC
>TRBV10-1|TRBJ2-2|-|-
CASRGGAPREELFF
TGCGCCAGCAGGGGGGGGGCCCCCAGGGAGGAGCTGTTTTTT
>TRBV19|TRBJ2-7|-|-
CASTGRAYEQYF
TGTGCCAGTACCGGCAGGGCCTACGAGCAGTACTTC
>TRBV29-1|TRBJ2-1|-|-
CSVEVDSGDNEQFF
TGCAGCGTTGAAGTGGACTCGGGCGACAATGAGCAGTTCTTC
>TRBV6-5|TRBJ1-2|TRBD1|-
CASSYRDRAANYGYTF
TGTGCCAGCAGTTACCGCGACAGGGCTGCTAACTATGGCTACACCTTC
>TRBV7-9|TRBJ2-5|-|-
CASSLGLRNQETQYF
TGTGCCAGCAGCTTAGGACTTAGAAACCAAGAGACCCAGTACTTC
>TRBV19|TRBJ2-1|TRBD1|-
CASNDRDRVYNEQFF
TGTGCCAGCAACGACCGGGACAGAGTTTACAATGAGCAGTTCTTC
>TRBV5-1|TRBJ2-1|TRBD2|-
CASSYVAGGDNEQFF
TGCGCCAGCAGCTATGTGGCGGGAGGGGATAATGAGCAGTTCTTC
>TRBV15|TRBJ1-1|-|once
CATSSGANTEAFF
TGTGCCACCAGCAGCGGAGCAAACACTGAAGCTTTCTTT
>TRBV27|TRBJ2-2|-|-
CASRADPGAGELFF
TGTGCCAGCAGGGCTGACCCAGGGGCCGGGGAGCTGTTTTTT
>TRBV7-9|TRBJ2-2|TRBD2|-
CASSPGLATGELFF
TGTGCCAGCAGCCCGGGACTAGCAACGGGGGAGCTGTTTTTT
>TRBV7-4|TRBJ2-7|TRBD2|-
CASSSAGGRDEQYF
TGTGCCAGCAGTTCAGCGGGGGGGCGGGACGAGCAGTACTTC
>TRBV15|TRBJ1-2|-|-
CATSNPGYNYGYTF
TGTGCCACCAGCAACCCGGGTTACAACTATGGCTACACCTTC
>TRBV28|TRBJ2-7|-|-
CASSYGSYEQYF
TGTGCCAGCAGTTACGGCTCCTACGAGCAGTACTTC
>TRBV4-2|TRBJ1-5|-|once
CASSDLTNQPQHF
TGTGCCAGCAGCGACTTGACTAATCAGCCCCAGCATTTT
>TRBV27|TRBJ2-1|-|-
CASSSLSSYNEQFF
TGTGCCAGCAGTTCCCTTAGCTCCTACAATGAGCAGTTCTTC
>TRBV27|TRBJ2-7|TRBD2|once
CASSPIAGGTYEQYF
TGTGCCAGCAGTCCTATAGCGGGAGGGACCTACGAGCAGTACTTC
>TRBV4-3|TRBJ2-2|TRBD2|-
CASSQDSIGLAPGELFF
TGCGCCAGCAGCCAAGATTCGATAGGACTAGCCCCCGGGGAGCTGTTTTTT
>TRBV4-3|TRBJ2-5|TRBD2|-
CASSHGTRGAGETQYF
TGCGCCAGCAGCCACGGGACTAGGGGGGCGGGAGAGACCCAGTACTTC
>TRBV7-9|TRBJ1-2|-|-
CASGAGEPGYTF
TGTGCCAGCGGGGCAGGGGAGCCTGGCTACACCTTC
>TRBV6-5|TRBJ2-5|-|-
CASSTVRQETQYF
TGTGCCAGCAGCACAGTCCGCCAAGAGACCCAGTACTTC
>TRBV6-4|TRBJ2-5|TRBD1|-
CASSVPTGGEETQYF
TGTGCCAGCAGTGTCCCGACAGGGGGCGAAGAGACCCAGTACTTC
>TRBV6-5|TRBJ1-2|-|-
CASRQGLGYGYTF
TGTGCCAGCAGACAGGGCCTGGGCTATGGCTACACCTTC
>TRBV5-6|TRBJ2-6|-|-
CASSSWPGANVLTF
TGTGCCAGCAGCTCCTGGCCTGGGGCCAACGTCCTGACTTTC
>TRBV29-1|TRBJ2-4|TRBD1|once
CSGEGQENIQYF
TGCAGCGGCGAGGGACAGGAAAACATTCAGTACTTC
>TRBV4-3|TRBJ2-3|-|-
CASSPTTYTDTQYF
TGCGCCAGCAGCCCGACTACCTACACAGATACGCAGTATTTT
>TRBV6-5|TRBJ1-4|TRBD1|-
CASSSTGGDEKLFF
TGTGCCAGCAGTTCCACAGGGGGGGATGAAAAACTGTTTTTT
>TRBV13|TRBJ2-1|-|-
CASSHTESSYNEQFF
TGTGCCAGCAGCCATACTGAGTCCTCCTACAATGAGCAGTTCTTC
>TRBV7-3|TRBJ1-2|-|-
CASSLYGLYGYTF
TGTGCCAGCAGCTTATATGGCCTCTATGGCTACACCTTC
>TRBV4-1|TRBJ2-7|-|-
CASSQFAGQEQYF
TGCGCCAGCAGCCAGTTTGCAGGCCAGGAGCAGTACTTC
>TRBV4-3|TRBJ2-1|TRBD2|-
CASSQDRGLVAYNEQFF
TGCGCCAGCAGCCAAGATCGAGGACTAGTCGCCTACAATGAGCAGTTCTTC
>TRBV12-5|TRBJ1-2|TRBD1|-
CASGDRGVGYTF
TGTGCTAGTGGCGACAGGGGAGTGGGCTACACCTTC
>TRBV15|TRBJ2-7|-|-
CATSRGGHEQYF
TGTGCCACCAGCAGAGGGGGGCACGAGCAGTACTTC
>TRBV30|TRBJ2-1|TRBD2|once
CAWSPGLGPSNEQFF
TGTGCCTGGAGTCCGGGACTAGGCCCTTCTAATGAGCAGTTCTTC
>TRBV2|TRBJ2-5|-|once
CASGAELQETQYF
TGTGCTTCAGGAGCGGAGCTCCAAGAGACCCAGTACTTC
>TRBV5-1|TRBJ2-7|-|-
CASSLRAGAFYEQYF
TGCGCCAGCAGCCTACGGGCGGGGGCTTTCTACGAGCAGTACTTC
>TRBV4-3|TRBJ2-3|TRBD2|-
CASSQDWTSGGILDTQYF
TGCGCCAGCAGCCAAGATTGGACTAGCGGGGGCATACTGGATACGCAGTATTTT
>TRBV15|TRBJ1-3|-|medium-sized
CATSRDQGPGNTIYF
TGTGCCACCAGCAGAGATCAGGGTCCTGGAAACACCATATATTTT
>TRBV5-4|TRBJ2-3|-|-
CASSDLWEPTDTQYF
TGTGCCAGCAGCGATCTATGGGAGCCCACAGATACGCAGTATTTT
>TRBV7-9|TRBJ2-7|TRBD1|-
CASSPRDSNTYEQYF
TGTGCCAGCAGCCCCCGGGACAGTAATACCTACGAGCAGTACTTC
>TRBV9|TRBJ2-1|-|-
CASSVGGRVYNEQFF
TGTGCCAGCAGCGTAGGGGGCAGGGTTTACAATGAGCAGTTCTTC